The following is a TCR beta chain sequence with its context. These data come from a study of patients and donors after allogeneic stem cell transplantation. TCRdb processed the RT-PCR reads anew with MiXCR; each CDR3 protein has one entry. Altogether approximately 160,000 distinct CDR3 sequences are present, 30% being singletons, with the ten largest covering less than 3.5%. The CDR3 is made up of 16 amino acids. The germline V gene has CDR1 SGHAT and CDR2 FQNNGV. V shed 1 base and J 5 bases; nucleotides not matched to a gene: 10. The genes are TRBV11-2 and TRBJ2-5; 7 nucleotides align to TRBD2. Sequenced sample: blood, either unsorted or a sorted T cell fraction (not recorded which). The receptor was isolated from a human donor who was either an allogeneic HSCT recipient or a stem cell or donor lymphocyte infusion donor (not recorded which). It is not recorded whose cells these are; they may come from a transplant donor. CDR3 region: CASSLGLAEPAETQYF. The CDR3, as DNA: TGTGCCAGCAGCTTAGGGCTAGCGGAGCCGGCGGAGACCCAGTACTTC.